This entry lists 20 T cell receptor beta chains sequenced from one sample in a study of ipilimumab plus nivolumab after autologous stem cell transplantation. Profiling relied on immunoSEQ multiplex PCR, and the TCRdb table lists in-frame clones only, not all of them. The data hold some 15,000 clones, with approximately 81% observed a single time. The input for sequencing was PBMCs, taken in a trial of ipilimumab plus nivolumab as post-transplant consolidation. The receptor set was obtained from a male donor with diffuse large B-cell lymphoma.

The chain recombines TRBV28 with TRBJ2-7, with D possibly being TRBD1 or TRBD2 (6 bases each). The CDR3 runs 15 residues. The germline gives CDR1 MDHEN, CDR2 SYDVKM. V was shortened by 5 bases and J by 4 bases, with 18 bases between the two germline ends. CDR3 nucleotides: TGTGCCAGCAGTCCCCCGGGCCCGGGGGCATACGAGCAGTACTTC. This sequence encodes CASSPPGPGAYEQYF.

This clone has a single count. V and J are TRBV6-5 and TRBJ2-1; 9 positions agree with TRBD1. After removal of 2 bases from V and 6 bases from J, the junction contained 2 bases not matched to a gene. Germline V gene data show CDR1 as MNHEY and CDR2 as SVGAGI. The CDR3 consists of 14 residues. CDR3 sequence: CASSYMDRGNEQFF. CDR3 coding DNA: TGTGCCAGCAGTTACATGGACAGGGGCAATGAGCAGTTCTTC.

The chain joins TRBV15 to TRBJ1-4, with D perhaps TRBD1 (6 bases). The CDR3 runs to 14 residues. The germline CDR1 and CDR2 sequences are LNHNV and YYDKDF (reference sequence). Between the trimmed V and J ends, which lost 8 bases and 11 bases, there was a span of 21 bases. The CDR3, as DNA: TGTGCCACCGAGGGAGCGGCTCGTCAGGGGAAACTGTTTTTT. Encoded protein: CATEGAARQGKLFF.

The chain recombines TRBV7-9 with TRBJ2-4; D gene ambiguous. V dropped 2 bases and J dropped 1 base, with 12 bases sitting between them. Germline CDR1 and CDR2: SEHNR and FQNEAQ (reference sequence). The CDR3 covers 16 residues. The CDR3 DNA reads TGTGCCAGCAGCTTATATCCTCCTAAGGCCAAAAACATTCAGTACTTC. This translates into CASSLYPPKAKNIQYF.

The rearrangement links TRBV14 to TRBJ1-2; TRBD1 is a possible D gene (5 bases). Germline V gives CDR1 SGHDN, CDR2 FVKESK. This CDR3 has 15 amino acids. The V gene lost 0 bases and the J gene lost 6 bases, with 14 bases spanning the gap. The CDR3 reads CASSQDVQGLDGYTF. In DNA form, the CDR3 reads TGTGCCAGCAGCCAAGACGTTCAGGGACTCGATGGCTACACCTTC.

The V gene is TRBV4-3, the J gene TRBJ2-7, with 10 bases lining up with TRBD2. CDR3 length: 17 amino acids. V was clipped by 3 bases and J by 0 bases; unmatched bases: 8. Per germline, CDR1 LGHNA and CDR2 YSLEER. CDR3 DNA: TGCGCCAGCAGCCAGGGGAGAGCGGGGGGGATCTCCTACGAGCAGTACTTC. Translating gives CASSQGRAGGISYEQYF.

Here the CDR3 reads CASSRGAPNSPLHF. The CDR3 DNA reads as TGTGCCAGCAGCCGGGGCGCTCCTAATTCACCCCTCCACTTT. The J gene is TRBJ1-6, the V gene TRBV6-5, with D possibly matching TRBD1 (5 bases). Trimming cost V 6 bases and J 6 bases, with 12 bases left between them. The CDR3 runs to 14 residues. CDR1 is MNHEY, CDR2 SVGAGI, per germline.

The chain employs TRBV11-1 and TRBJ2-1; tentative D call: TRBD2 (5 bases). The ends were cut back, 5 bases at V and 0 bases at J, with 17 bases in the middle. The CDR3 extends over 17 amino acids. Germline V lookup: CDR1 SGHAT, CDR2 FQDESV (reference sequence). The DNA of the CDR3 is TGTGCCAGCAGCCACCCCACTAGAACCGACTCCTACAATGAGCAGTTCTTC. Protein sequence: CASSHPTRTDSYNEQFF.

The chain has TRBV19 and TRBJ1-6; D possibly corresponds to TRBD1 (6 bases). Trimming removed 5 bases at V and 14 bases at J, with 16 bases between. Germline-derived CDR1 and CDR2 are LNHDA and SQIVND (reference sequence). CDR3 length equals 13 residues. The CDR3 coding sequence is TGTGCCAGTAGTTTGCGACAGGACTTGGCCCTCCACTTT. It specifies CASSLRQDLALHF. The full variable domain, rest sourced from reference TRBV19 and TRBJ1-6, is DGGITQSPKYLFRKEGQNVTLSCEQNLNHDAMYWYRQDPGQGLRLIYYSQIVNDFQKGDIAEGYSVSREKKESFPLTVTSAQKNPTAFYLCASSLRQDLALHFGNGTRLTVT.

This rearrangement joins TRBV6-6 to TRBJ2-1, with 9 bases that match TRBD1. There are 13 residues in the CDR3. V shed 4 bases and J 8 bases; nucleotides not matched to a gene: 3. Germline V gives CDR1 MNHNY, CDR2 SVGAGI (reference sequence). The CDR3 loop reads CASSWGQGDEQFF. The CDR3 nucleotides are TGTGCCAGCAGTTGGGGACAGGGCGATGAGCAGTTCTTC.

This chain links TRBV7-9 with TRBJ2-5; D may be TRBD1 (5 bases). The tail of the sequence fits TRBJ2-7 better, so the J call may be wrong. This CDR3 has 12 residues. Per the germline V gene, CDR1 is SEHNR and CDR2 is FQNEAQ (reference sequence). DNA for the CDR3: TGTGCCAGCAGCTTACAGGGATCCGAGCAGTACTTC. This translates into CASSLQGSEQYF.

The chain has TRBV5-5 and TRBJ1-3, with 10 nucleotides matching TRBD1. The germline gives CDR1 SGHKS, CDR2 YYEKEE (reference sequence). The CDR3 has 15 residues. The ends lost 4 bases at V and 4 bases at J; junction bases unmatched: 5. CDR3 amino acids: CASSPDRGLGNTIYF. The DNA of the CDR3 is TGTGCCAGCAGCCCAGACAGGGGGCTCGGAAACACCATATATTTT.

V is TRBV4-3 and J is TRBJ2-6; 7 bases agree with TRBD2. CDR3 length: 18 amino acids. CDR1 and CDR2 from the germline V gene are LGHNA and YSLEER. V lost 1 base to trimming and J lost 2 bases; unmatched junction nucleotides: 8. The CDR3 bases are TGCGCCAGCAGCCAAGTAGCGGGTTTTCTCACTGGGGCCAACGTCCTGACTTTC. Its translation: CASSQVAGFLTGANVLTF.

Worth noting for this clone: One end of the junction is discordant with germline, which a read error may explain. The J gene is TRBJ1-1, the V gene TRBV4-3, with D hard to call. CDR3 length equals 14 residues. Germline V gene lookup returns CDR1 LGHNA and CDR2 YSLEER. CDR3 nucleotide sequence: TGCGCCAGCAGCAAAGACCCGGCGTTGGGAATCGCTTTCTTT. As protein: CASSKDPALGIAFF.

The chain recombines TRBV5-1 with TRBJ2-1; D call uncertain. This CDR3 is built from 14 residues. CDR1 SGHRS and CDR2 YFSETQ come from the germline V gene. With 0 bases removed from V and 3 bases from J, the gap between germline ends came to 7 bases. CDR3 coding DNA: TGCGCCAGCAGCTTGGCAGAGATCTACAATGAGCAGTTCTTC. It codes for CASSLAEIYNEQFF.

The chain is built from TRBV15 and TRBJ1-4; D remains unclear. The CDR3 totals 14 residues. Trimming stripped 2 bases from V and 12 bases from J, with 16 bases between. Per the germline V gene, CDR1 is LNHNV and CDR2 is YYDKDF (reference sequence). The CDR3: CATSRNQWAAELFF. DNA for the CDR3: TGTGCCACCAGCAGAAATCAATGGGCAGCCGAACTGTTTTTT.

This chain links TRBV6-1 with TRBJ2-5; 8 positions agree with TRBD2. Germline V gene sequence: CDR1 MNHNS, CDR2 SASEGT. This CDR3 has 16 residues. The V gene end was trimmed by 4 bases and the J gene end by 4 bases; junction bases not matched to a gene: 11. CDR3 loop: CASSVTAAGVVETQYF. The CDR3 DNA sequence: TGTGCCAGCAGTGTAACGGCAGCGGGGGTAGTAGAGACCCAGTACTTC.

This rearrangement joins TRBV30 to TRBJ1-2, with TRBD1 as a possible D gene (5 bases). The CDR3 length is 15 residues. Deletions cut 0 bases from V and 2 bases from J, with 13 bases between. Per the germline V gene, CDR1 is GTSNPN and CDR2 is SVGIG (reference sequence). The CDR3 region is CAWSVSGRKNYGYTF. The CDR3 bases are TGTGCCTGGAGTGTATCGGGACGGAAAAACTATGGCTACACCTTC.

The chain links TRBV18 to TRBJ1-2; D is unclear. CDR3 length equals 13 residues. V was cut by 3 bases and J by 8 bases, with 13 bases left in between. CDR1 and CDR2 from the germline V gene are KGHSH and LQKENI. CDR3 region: CASSPGGVPGYTF. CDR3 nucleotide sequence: TGTGCCAGCTCACCGGGAGGTGTTCCCGGCTACACCTTC.

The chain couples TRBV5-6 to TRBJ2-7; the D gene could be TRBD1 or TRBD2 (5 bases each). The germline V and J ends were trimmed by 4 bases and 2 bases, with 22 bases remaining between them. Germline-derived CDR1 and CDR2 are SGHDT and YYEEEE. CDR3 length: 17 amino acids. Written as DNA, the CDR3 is TGTGCCAGCAGCCCACTCAGGGACGTGACAGTGACCTACGAGCAGTACTTC. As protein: CASSPLRDVTVTYEQYF.